This T cell receptor (beta chain) was observed in a study of cytotoxic CD8 clonotypes in ibrutinib-treated CLL. Study-wide results and caveats: At baseline, clonality was higher than in age-matched healthy donors and correlated with CD8+ counts.

With 3 bases removed from V and 11 bases from J, the gap between germline ends came to 11 bases. This CDR3 is built from 12 residues. The germline gives CDR1 MDHEN, CDR2 SYDVKM. Clones were sequenced by immunoSEQ multiplex PCR, and TCRdb holds only the in-frame ones, with some missing. The repertoire holds 52,000 or so clones, roughly 80% seen once, with 20% in the top ten. As regards this clone: What it binds is not known.

This receptor was obtained from a human donor with chronic lymphocytic leukemia. The material was PBMCs, obtained after 24 months of ibrutinib treatment. V and J are TRBV28 and TRBJ1-5, with D maybe TRBD1 (5 bases). The CDR3 nucleotides are TGTGCCAGCAGTTTGGTGGGGCTAGCCCAGCATTTT. Translated: CASSLVGLAQHF.